These 18 T cell receptor beta chains were all obtained from the same sample, sequenced in a study of Graves' ophthalmopathy and Graves' hyperthyroidism. Amplifying from RNA transcripts, the study obtained TCR beta CDR3 regions. HTBI primers primed a first-round RT-PCR, and a second-round multiplex PCR followed. One entry per CDR3 protein, called by TCRdb with MiXCR from the multiplex PCR reads. The sample includes about 1.1 million distinct CDR3 sequences, 35% to 40% seen only once; the top ten take 8.5% to 14%. Sequencing input: peripheral blood or thyroid tissue (not recorded which). These receptors all stem from an adult man with Graves' hyperthyroidism.

On this clonotype: Relative to the germline gene, one junction end is altered; a read error may explain this. The gene calls are TRBV10-2 and TRBJ2-7; D possibly matches TRBD1 or TRBD2 (6 bases each). Germline V gene lookup returns CDR1 WSHSY and CDR2 SAAADI. The CDR3 consists of 14 residues. The CDR3 reads CASSLVPGAHEQYF. The CDR3 coding sequence is TGTGCCAGCAGTTTAGTTCCGGGGGCGCACGAGCAGTACTTC.

Ten or more counts support this clonotype. The chain links TRBV10-3 to TRBJ2-7, with 9 bases aligning to TRBD2. The germline V gene has CDR1 ENHRY and CDR2 SYGVKD. The CDR3 is 18 residues long. J lost 6 bases, V lost 4 bases, and 19 bases had no gene match. CDR3 sequence reads: CAISGKAGGRFGSLEQYF. The CDR3 DNA reads TGTGCCATCAGTGGGAAAGCGGGAGGACGTTTTGGGTCCCTCGAGCAGTACTTC.

As to this clonotype: Germline is not matched at one junction end, which may reflect a read error. The rearrangement joins TRBV19 to TRBJ2-5; possible D gene TRBD1, 5 bases. The germline gives CDR1 LNHDA, CDR2 SQIVND (reference sequence). The length of the CDR3 is 17 residues. CDR3 in DNA: TGTGCCAGTAGTATAGCTGGGGCCGATAACTTCCAAGAGACCCAGTCCTTC. Translated, it gives CASSIAGADNFQETQSF. The full variable domain, its missing parts supplied by reference TRBV19 and TRBJ2-5, is DGGITQSPKYLFRKEGQNVTLSCEQNLNHDAMYWYRQDPGQGLRLIYYSQIVNDFQKGDIAEGYSVSREKKESFPLTVTSAQKNPTAFYLCASSIAGADNFQETQSFGPGTRLLVL.

The chain couples TRBV10-3 to TRBJ2-5; the match to TRBD1 covers 7 bases. V dropped 11 bases and J dropped 4; count of bases not matched to a gene: 4. CDR1 is ENHRY, CDR2 SYGVKD, per germline. CDR3 length equals 11 residues. The CDR3 protein is CAVRQGETQYF. CDR3 sequence (DNA): TGTGCCGTAAGACAGGGAGAGACCCAGTACTTC.

This clonotype was seen just once. The rearrangement uses TRBV7-6 and TRBJ1-5, with D possibly matching TRBD1 (6 bases). Trimming stripped 2 bases from V and 7 bases from J, with 12 bases between. This CDR3 comprises 14 residues. Germline V lookup: CDR1 SGHVS, CDR2 FNYEAQ. The CDR3 DNA is TGTGCCAGCAGCTTACGGGGGGCAAACCAGCCCCAGCATTTT. Translation: CASSLRGANQPQHF.

This clonotype has at least ten counts. This chain links TRBV5-5 with TRBJ1-1; TRBD1 matches 7 bases. The CDR3 runs 14 residues. V lost 3 bases to trimming and J lost 3 bases; unmatched junction nucleotides: 5. Germline lookup yields CDR1 SGHKS and CDR2 YYEKEE (reference sequence). The CDR3 protein is CASSWGTGDTEAFF. The CDR3 bases are TGTGCCAGCAGCTGGGGAACAGGGGACACTGAAGCTTTCTTT.

This clonotype has more than one count but fewer than ten. The gene calls are TRBV2 and TRBJ1-1, with D hard to call. With 5 bases removed from V and 1 base from J, the gap between germline ends came to 11 bases. Per germline, CDR1 SNHLY and CDR2 FYNNEI. There are 14 residues in the CDR3. CDR3 bases: TGTGCCAGCAGTTCGAGTCAGTGGAACACTGAAGCTTTCTTT. Amino acids: CASSSSQWNTEAFF.

This clonotype was counted only a few times. The rearrangement uses TRBV5-4 and TRBJ1-3; no definite D call. Germline CDR1 is SGHNT and CDR2 is YYREEE (reference sequence). The CDR3 has 14 residues. V shed 4 bases and J shed 0 bases, with 8 bases lying between them. This chain's CDR3 is CASSTMASGNTIYF. In nucleotides, the CDR3 is TGTGCCAGCAGCACTATGGCCTCTGGAAACACCATATATTTT.

In its sample, this clonotype was seen once. The genes are TRBV18 and TRBJ1-5, with 7 nucleotides matching TRBD1. The germline gives CDR1 KGHSH, CDR2 LQKENI. The CDR3 consists of 16 residues. V trimming: 6 bases; J trimming: 2 bases; junction bases outside the gene matches: 10. The CDR3 is CASSLEGAAGNQPQHF. CDR3 coding DNA: TGTGCCAGCTCCCTAGAGGGGGCAGCCGGCAATCAGCCCCAGCATTTT.

This clonotype was recorded many times. The chain recombines TRBV12-3 or TRBV12-4 with TRBJ1-5; D gene ambiguous. This CDR3 region has 12 residues. Trimming removed 6 bases at V and 9 bases at J, with 12 bases between. The CDR3 is CASRIASGPQHF. The CDR3 coding sequence is TGTGCCAGCAGAATAGCATCTGGGCCCCAGCATTTT.

This clonotype was recorded at least ten times. The V gene is TRBV2, the J gene TRBJ1-5; D call uncertain. The CDR3 loop spans 13 amino acids. The V gene lost 6 bases and the J gene lost 2 bases, with 8 bases spanning the gap. Germline CDR1 is SNHLY and CDR2 is FYNNEI. CDR3 protein: CASRRLGNQPQHF. The DNA for the CDR3 is TGTGCCAGCAGGCGGTTGGGCAATCAGCCCCAGCATTTT.

This clonotype was picked up many times. The chain's CDR3 is CASSHQETASYEQYF. The CDR3 DNA reads TGTGCCAGCAGCCACCAGGAGACAGCCTCCTACGAGCAGTACTTC. The V and J genes are TRBV14 and TRBJ2-7; TRBD1 might be the D (5 bases). This CDR3 has 15 residues. V lost 3 bases, J lost 0 bases, and 12 bases lay in between. Germline-derived CDR1 and CDR2 are SGHDN and FVKESK.

The genes are TRBV2 and TRBJ2-3; TRBD2 aligns across 9 bases. The junction had 9 bases not matched to a gene; V was cut back by 5 bases and J by 0 bases. The germline gives CDR1 SNHLY, CDR2 FYNNEI. The CDR3 has 17 amino acids. CDR3 DNA: TGTGCCAGCAGTCCCTTCGCGGGGGGGGCGAGCACAGATACGCAGTATTTT. It specifies CASSPFAGGASTDTQYF.

This chain uses TRBV5-1 with TRBJ2-5; 12 bases fit TRBD2. CDR1 and CDR2 from the germline V gene are SGHRS and YFSETQ. The trim removed 7 bases at V and 8 bases at J, leaving 12 bases unmatched. The CDR3 is 15 amino acids. The CDR3 DNA sequence: TGCGCCAGCCGGCGGGGGACTAGCGGGTTAGACACCCAGTACTTC. Translated: CASRRGTSGLDTQYF. The whole variable domain, filled in from reference TRBV5-1 and TRBJ2-5, reads KAGVTQTPRYLIKTRGQQVTLSCSPISGHRSVSWYQQTPGQGLQFLFEYFSETQRNKGNFPGRFSGRQFSNSRSEMNVSTLELGDSALYLCASRRGTSGLDTQYFGPGTRLLVL.

The chain uses TRBV29-1 and TRBJ2-7; 11 bases are shared with TRBD2. Trimming at V came to 1 base and at J to 4 bases, leaving 6 bases not matched to a gene. This CDR3 has 15 residues. Germline-derived CDR1 and CDR2 are SQVTM and ANQGSEA. The CDR3 nucleotides read TGCAGCGTTGAAGTTATGGGACTAGCGGAATACGAGCAGTACTTC. Protein: CSVEVMGLAEYEQYF.

The rearrangement uses TRBV29-1 and TRBJ1-1; 8 nucleotides match TRBD1. The V and J ends lost 7 bases and 0 bases, in that order; junction bases with no gene match: 13. This CDR3 has 16 residues. Germline lookup yields CDR1 SQVTM and CDR2 ANQGSEA. Here the CDR3 reads CSAGQGGIQLNTEAFF. For the CDR3, the DNA is TGCAGCGCCGGACAGGGCGGGATTCAGCTGAACACTGAAGCTTTCTTT. The full variable domain, in which reference TRBV29-1 and TRBJ1-1 provide the parts outside the CDR3, is SAVISQKPSRDICQRGTSLTIQCQVDSQVTMMFWYRQQPGQSLTLIATANQGSEATYESGFVIDKFPISRPNLTFSTLTVSNMSPEDSSIYLCSAGQGGIQLNTEAFFGQGTRLTVV.

This clonotype showed up just a few times. An end of the junction does not agree with germline; a read error may underlie this. The V call is TRBV10-3, the J call TRBJ2-2, with D tentatively TRBD2 (5 bases). The germline V gene has CDR1 ENHRY and CDR2 SYGVKD. This CDR3 contains 17 residues. Here the CDR3 DNA reads TGTGCCAGCAGTGGGAGAGGCAGCAAATCGAACACCGGGGAGCTGTTTTTT. This translates into CASSGRGSKSNTGELFF.

Turning to this clonotype: Mismatch with germline at one junction end may stem from a read error. The V gene is TRBV5-6, the J gene TRBJ2-7, with unresolved D. Per germline, CDR1 SGHDT and CDR2 YYEEEE. The CDR3 runs to 11 residues. The CDR3 is CTSSSVGEQYF. The CDR3 nucleotides are TGTACCAGCAGCTCCGTTGGAGAGCAGTACTTC.